This TCR beta chain was sequenced for a study of T cells in Graves' hyperthyroidism and ophthalmopathy. Whole-study context: It was at initial diagnosis, before any treatment, that peripheral blood was collected.

Enrolled ophthalmopathy patients presented with a Clinical Activity Score of at least 3, a NOSPECS grade of at least 4, and disease duration under 3 months. This clonotype was detected many times. Its antigen is not identified. Findings and limits, study-wide: Appearing also in blood were most of the thyroid clonotypes expanded above 0.001.

CDR1 and CDR2 from the germline V gene are KGHSH and LQKENI. The CDR3 consists of 16 residues. V gave up 2 bases and J gave up 0 bases, with 11 bases separating them. Amplification of TCR beta CDR3 regions was performed using RNA transcripts as template. The HTBI set primed first-round TCR CDR3 RT-PCR. TCRdb fed the multiplex PCR reads into MiXCR, producing one record per CDR3 protein. Among about 640,000 distinct CDR3 sequences listed, around 21% were seen once. The sample taken for sequencing was blood. This chain links TRBV18 with TRBJ1-3; D is ambiguous. The sequence was collected from a man aged 25 to 45 with Graves' ophthalmopathy. This chain's CDR3 is CASSPVMGHSGNTIYF. CDR3 DNA sequence: TGTGCCAGCTCACCAGTGATGGGCCACTCTGGAAACACCATATATTTT.